Given below is one T cell receptor beta chain in context. In its sample, this clonotype was seen a few times. Its antigen has not been determined. No base quality values were provided; no much bigger clone lies one nucleotide off. This specimen belongs to a study of T cells in Graves' hyperthyroidism and ophthalmopathy (dated by TCRdb to the late 2010s). At the level of the whole study: Peripheral blood was collected at initial diagnosis, before any treatment. Prospective prediction of ophthalmopathy was tested in an independent validation cohort of 18 to 20 hyperthyroidism patients and approximately 17 patients who later progressed to ophthalmopathy. TCR Vbeta CDR3 sequencing of some 140 peripheral blood samples (roughly 43 ophthalmopathy, 75 to 80 hyperthyroidism and roughly 17 progressor patients) is reported in the paper. After blood sampling, hyperthyroidism patients were treated with methimazole at a starting dose of 30 mg daily, and ophthalmopathy patients were treated with high-dose intravenous methylprednisolone. The 90 or so discovery patients were randomly split 7:3 into training and test sets. In addition, the study compared T-cell repertoires in thyroid tissue and in blood from roughly 6 Graves' hyperthyroidism patients. A discovery cohort of roughly 100 patients, approximately 45 with Graves' ophthalmopathy and 55 to 60 with stable Graves' hyperthyroidism, was used to find distinguishing TCR V-J signatures.

Findings and caveats that apply to the study as a whole: A model built on a 13 V-J signature distinguished ophthalmopathy from stable hyperthyroidism, reaching 87.88% sensitivity and around 82% specificity in cross-validation and 80%/75% in testing. Most expanded thyroid clonotypes (frequency above 0.001) were also detected in blood, a finding suggesting that blood repertoires may reflect thyroid immune responses. Sample size was not statistically predetermined, and investigators were not blinded to group allocation. In validation, the model predicted progression to ophthalmopathy a median of approximately 6.6 months before onset, with about 70% sensitivity and about 72% specificity.

The cysteine opens and the phenylalanine closes a CDR3 of 16 amino acids. Left in the record is the CDR3 DNA by itself, 48 bases read in frame from the first base. Trimming at the junction amounts to 5 bases on V and 1 base on J, and the germline ends lie 16 bases apart. The TCR beta CDR3 regions were amplified from RNA transcripts. A first-round RT-PCR of the TCR CDR3 used the HTBI primer set with the Qiagen OneStep RT-PCR kit. A second multiplex PCR round built the libraries, followed by size selection and purification. The libraries were sequenced on an Illumina HiSeq2000 using paired-end 100 bp reads. The study's processing was this. SOAPnuke was used to process the raw data, with reads discarded if the reads contained adapters or uncalled bases, had a mean Phred below 15, or lacked an exact constant-primer or identifier match. High-quality paired reads were merged with COPE v1.2.5, and unique nucleotide sequences were defined as clonotypes. Clonotypes were aligned to IMGT TRBV, TRBD and TRBJ reference segments using MiTCR v1.1. The analysis was restricted to V-J combinations with a frequency above 0.0001, which together covered 99% to 99.2% of the repertoires. A TCS score was defined as the ratio between F50 (clonal expansion) and ExV (chaos), using BLOSUM62-based TCRdist between CDR3 peptides within each V-J. Welch's t-statistics and random forest reduced 500 to 550 V-J features to around 14, which were used in a naive Bayes classifier (R e1071). TCRdb reprocessed the public reads (quality trimming at Q25 with fastp, clone calling with MiXCR) and kept in-frame beta chains. Rows with a matching CDR3 protein are joined into one entry that keeps the most common DNA and genes. Clone size and V and J calls follow TCRdb, not the original study. A total of about 350,000 distinct CDR3 sequences appear in this sample, 13% to 15% of them only once. The ten most abundant clones make up roughly 19% of the sample.

Ophthalmopathy patients had moderately to severely active disease, Clinical Activity Score of at least 3, NOSPECS grade of at least 4, and duration under 3 months. Patients with uncontrolled infections, other autoimmune diseases, pregnancy or lactation were excluded. Diagnoses were established on the basis of clinical symptoms, serum thyroxine and TRAb, thyroid ultrasound, and orbital computed tomography. PBMCs were separated from roughly 10 ml of fresh peripheral blood using Ficoll-Paque density gradient centrifugation. Total RNA was extracted using Trizol reagent, and RNA quality was assessed on an Agilent 2100 Bioanalyzer.

The sample was blood. The clonotype was recovered from an older woman with Graves' ophthalmopathy. The sequence joins TRBV12-3 or TRBV12-4 to TRBJ2-3; the D gene assignment is ambiguous. The CDR3: CASSPLRPRGTDTQYF. In nucleotides, the sequence is TGTGCCAGCAGTCCTCTACGACCTCGGGGCACAGATACGCAGTATTTT.